A selection of T cell receptor beta chains follows, all from one sample in a study of vaccination and CD4 T cells after COVID-19. Their antigens remain unidentified. Each CDR3 protein gets one entry after TCRdb re-called the PCR reads with MiXCR. The sample carries about 4,600 distinct CDR3 sequences, more than 55% recorded once. Sequenced: CD4+ T cells from blood, cultured in vitro. All receptors derive from a human donor in good health. Both conserved end residues are part of each CDR3. A D gene is named only where the DNA matches it firmly. Clone size, where shown, is once, few, many, or a class for clones that have expanded.

V: TRBV2; J: TRBJ1-6; D: -; size: -; CDR3: CASRTRQAYNSPLHF; DNA: TGTGCCAGCAGGACGAGACAGGCATATAATTCACCCCTCCACTTT
V: TRBV2; J: TRBJ1-6; D: TRBD1; size: -; CDR3: CASSGDSRNSPLHF; DNA: TGTGCCAGCAGTGGGGACAGTCGTAATTCACCCCTCCACTTT
V: TRBV6-2/TRBV6-3; J: TRBJ2-2; D: -; size: -; CDR3: CASSTIVNWNTGELFF; DNA: TGTGCCAGCAGTACCATAGTCAACTGGAACACCGGGGAGCTGTTTTTT
V: TRBV4-1; J: TRBJ1-6; D: TRBD1; size: -; CDR3: CASSRTTGADSYNSPLHF; DNA: TGCGCCAGCAGCCGTACCACAGGGGCAGACTCCTATAATTCACCCCTCCACTTT
V: TRBV28; J: TRBJ2-3; D: -; size: -; CDR3: CASSEGITDTQYF; DNA: TGTGCCAGCAGCGAGGGGATCACAGATACGCAGTATTTT
V: TRBV27; J: TRBJ1-6; D: TRBD1; size: -; CDR3: CASSTFGQGTGSPLHF; DNA: TGTGCCAGCAGTACCTTCGGACAGGGGACTGGTTCACCCCTCCACTTT
V: TRBV12-5; J: TRBJ1-5; D: -; size: few; CDR3: CASGLATGGAGNQPQHF; DNA: TGTGCTAGTGGTTTGGCAACGGGGGGGGCTGGTAATCAGCCCCAGCATTTT
V: TRBV6-1; J: TRBJ2-3; D: TRBD1; size: -; CDR3: CASSLATGQKTDTQYF; DNA: TGTGCCAGCAGTCTAGCTACGGGACAGAAAACAGATACGCAGTATTTT
V: TRBV7-9; J: TRBJ2-2; D: -; size: -; CDR3: CASSLADTGELFF; DNA: TGTGCCAGCAGCTTAGCGGACACCGGGGAGCTGTTTTTT
V: TRBV6-4; J: TRBJ2-1; D: TRBD2; size: once; CDR3: CASRKPGLFNEQFF; DNA: TGTGCCAGCAGGAAACCGGGACTATTCAATGAGCAGTTCTTC
V: TRBV6-5; J: TRBJ1-5; D: -; size: -; CDR3: CASSYPDSMGNQPQHF; DNA: TGTGCCAGCAGTTACCCAGACAGTATGGGCAATCAGCCCCAGCATTTT
V: TRBV6-2/TRBV6-3; J: TRBJ2-1; D: -; size: -; CDR3: CASTRPVLYNEQFF; DNA: TGTGCCAGCACCCGTCCAGTGCTCTACAATGAGCAGTTCTTC
V: TRBV10-2; J: TRBJ1-2; D: -; size: -; CDR3: CASSVGERGYTF; DNA: TGCGCCAGCAGTGTCGGAGAGAGGGGCTACACCTTC
V: TRBV6-1; J: TRBJ2-1; D: TRBD2; size: few; CDR3: CASSQLAASYNEQFF; DNA: TGTGCCAGCAGTCAACTAGCGGCCTCCTACAATGAGCAGTTCTTC
V: TRBV7-5; J: TRBJ2-1; D: -; size: -; CDR3: CISVSEAPLTSGGHNEQFF; DNA: -
V: TRBV7-9; J: TRBJ1-4; D: -; size: -; CDR3: CASRHRPNEKLFF; DNA: TGTGCCAGCAGACATCGACCGAATGAAAAACTGTTTTTT
V: TRBV11-2; J: TRBJ2-7; D: TRBD2; size: -; CDR3: CASSNSGAFYEQYF; DNA: TGTGCCAGCAGCAATAGCGGGGCTTTCTACGAGCAGTACTTC
V: TRBV6-4; J: TRBJ2-5; D: -; size: -; CDR3: CASSDSIFRLHQETQYF; DNA: TGTGCCAGCAGTGACTCGATATTCCGCCTCCACCAAGAGACCCAGTACTTC
V: TRBV5-1; J: TRBJ2-7; D: TRBD1; size: -; CDR3: CASGTGLYEQYF; DNA: TGCGCCTCCGGGACAGGACTCTACGAGCAGTACTTC
V: TRBV14; J: TRBJ1-1; D: -; size: -; CDR3: CASSQDRVLEAFF; DNA: TGTGCCAGCAGCCAAGATAGGGTCCTTGAAGCTTTCTTT
V: TRBV19; J: TRBJ1-5; D: -; size: few; CDR3: CASSRGEIQPQHF; DNA: TGTGCCAGTAGTAGGGGGGAGATCCAGCCCCAGCATTTT
V: TRBV5-6; J: TRBJ2-3; D: -; size: -; CDR3: CASSRWRGSTDTQYF; DNA: TGTGCCAGCAGTCGTTGGCGGGGTAGCACAGATACGCAGTATTTT
V: TRBV15; J: TRBJ1-1; D: -; size: -; CDR3: CATSRAGGDTEAFF; DNA: TGTGCCACCAGCAGGGCAGGAGGGGACACTGAAGCTTTCTTT
V: TRBV7-9; J: TRBJ2-3; D: TRBD1; size: -; CDR3: CASSTNGGTGSQYF; DNA: TGTGCCAGCAGCACAAATGGGGGGACAGGGTCGCAGTATTTT
V: TRBV6-1; J: TRBJ1-2; D: -; size: -; CDR3: CASSETQGYGYTF; DNA: TGTGCCAGCAGTGAAACTCAGGGCTATGGCTACACCTTC
V: TRBV7-2; J: TRBJ2-1; D: -; size: -; CDR3: CASSPKVRASYNEQFF; DNA: TGTGCCAGCAGCCCCAAAGTAAGGGCCTCCTACAATGAGCAGTTCTTC
V: TRBV27; J: TRBJ2-7; D: -; size: -; CDR3: CASSPPGRVGEQYF; DNA: TGTGCCAGCAGTCCCCCAGGCAGGGTAGGCGAGCAGTACTTC
V: TRBV20-1; J: TRBJ1-1; D: TRBD1; size: few; CDR3: CSARDYGRGRRTEAFF; DNA: TGCAGTGCTAGAGATTATGGCAGGGGGCGCCGCACTGAAGCTTTCTTT
V: TRBV11-1; J: TRBJ2-1; D: TRBD1; size: -; CDR3: CASSPDRANEQFF; DNA: TGTGCCAGCAGCCCCGACAGGGCGAATGAGCAGTTCTTC
V: TRBV19; J: TRBJ1-2; D: TRBD1; size: -; CDR3: CASSETGLPFDGYTF; DNA: TGTGCCAGTAGCGAGACAGGGCTCCCATTCGATGGCTACACCTTC
V: TRBV15; J: TRBJ2-1; D: -; size: -; CDR3: CATSRGDGFNEQFF; DNA: TGTGCCACCAGCAGGGGGGACGGGTTCAATGAGCAGTTCTTC
V: TRBV19; J: TRBJ2-7; D: TRBD2; size: -; CDR3: CASSIIAGGPWMEQYF; DNA: TGTGCCAGTAGTATAATAGCGGGAGGGCCTTGGATGGAGCAGTACTTC
V: TRBV19; J: TRBJ1-1; D: TRBD1; size: -; CDR3: CASSEGANTEAFF; DNA: TGTGCCAGTAGTGAGGGGGCGAACACTGAAGCTTTCTTT
V: TRBV6-1; J: TRBJ2-2; D: -; size: -; CDR3: CASRRQGGTGELFF; DNA: TGTGCCAGCAGGCGACAGGGAGGCACCGGGGAGCTGTTTTTT
V: TRBV11-2; J: TRBJ1-2; D: TRBD1; size: -; CDR3: CASSNTGGAAYGYTF; DNA: TGTGCCAGCAGCAATACAGGGGGCGCTGCCTATGGCTACACCTTC
V: TRBV20-1; J: TRBJ1-2; D: -; size: few; CDR3: CSASRQVNRF; DNA: TGCAGTGCTAGTCGCCAGGTAAATCGCTTC
V: TRBV12-3/TRBV12-4; J: TRBJ2-7; D: -; size: -; CDR3: CASSMLQNSYEQYF; DNA: TGTGCCAGCAGTATGTTACAAAACTCCTACGAGCAGTACTTC
V: TRBV6-5; J: TRBJ2-5; D: TRBD1; size: -; CDR3: CASSSGTVFPQYF; DNA: TGTGCCAGCAGTTCCGGGACAGTGTTCCCCCAGTACTTC
V: TRBV6-5; J: TRBJ1-2; D: TRBD1; size: -; CDR3: CASSYTGGRYGYTF; DNA: TGTGCCAGCAGTTACACAGGGGGCCGATATGGCTACACCTTC
V: TRBV7-2; J: TRBJ2-3; D: -; size: -; CDR3: CASSLEGFRVRDTQYF; DNA: TGTGCCAGCAGCTTAGAAGGGTTTAGGGTCAGAGATACGCAGTATTTT
V: TRBV5-8; J: TRBJ1-5; D: -; size: once; CDR3: CASSLVGLGRPQHF; DNA: TGTGCCAGCAGCTTGGTCGGACTAGGGCGGCCCCAGCATTTT
V: TRBV7-9; J: TRBJ2-2; D: -; size: -; CDR3: CASSSVSGYTGELFF; DNA: TGTGCCAGCAGCTCAGTGTCGGGGTACACCGGGGAGCTGTTTTTT
V: TRBV7-2; J: TRBJ1-2; D: TRBD1; size: -; CDR3: CASSRDREDYGYTF; DNA: TGTGCCAGCAGCCGGGACAGGGAAGACTATGGCTACACCTTC
V: TRBV6-2/TRBV6-3; J: TRBJ1-5; D: -; size: few; CDR3: CASSNHQPQHF; DNA: TGTGCCAGCAGTAACCATCAGCCCCAGCATTTT
V: TRBV20-1; J: TRBJ2-1; D: -; size: -; CDR3: CSSGVANEQFF; DNA: TGCAGTAGTGGAGTGGCGAATGAGCAGTTCTTC